There are a few counts of the clone carrying this T cell receptor (beta chain). Its antigen remains unidentified. Germline loops: CDR1 SGHNT, CDR2 YYREEE (reference sequence). The CDR3 has 15 residues. V lost 1 base to trimming and J lost 5 bases, with 13 bases between them. The sample belongs to a study of CD8+ T cells in alopecia areata. Study at large: Twice daily, treated patients received 5 to 10 mg of oral tofacitinib.

The treatment here: oral pan-JAK inhibitor, 5-10 mg twice daily. Broader study findings: Many expanded lesional clones persisted in scalp and blood during tofacitinib.

Following extraction, RNA underwent reverse transcription to cDNA, which served as the sequencing template. TCRdb keeps only in-frame clones here, not all; method: immunoSEQ multiplex PCR. This table has fewer than 200,000 clones, approximately 52% appearing once. The sequence came from a human donor with alopecia areata. The chain is built from TRBV5-4 and TRBJ2-1, with TRBD1 as a possible D gene (6 bases). The sample here was CD4+ T cells sorted from blood, taken at roughly week 58, from a patient treated with tofacitinib. The CDR3 loop reads CASSLRGQAHNEQFF. CDR3 sequence (DNA): TGTGCCAGCAGCTTGAGGGGACAAGCCCACAATGAGCAGTTCTTC.